The 17 T cell receptor beta chains listed next were all sequenced from one sample in a study of post-analysis software for immune sequencing data. Unique molecular identifiers had been added to the TCR beta cDNA libraries. Via MiXCR, TCRdb re-called the PCR reads, giving one row per CDR3 protein. The table records roughly 700,000 distinct CDR3 sequences, roughly 27% of them present only once. No antigens are known for them. Study-wide findings and caveats: Higher frequency in patients than in controls was seen for roughly five TRBV segments, with TRBV5-6, TRBV5-1 and TRBV20-1 among them.

Sequencing was performed on blood. The receptors come from a girl aged 5 to 17 with multiple sclerosis.

Points on this clonotype: This sequence may be a read error, since a much larger clone differs from it by one base. The chain employs TRBV7-9 and TRBJ2-3, with 7 bases matching TRBD2. The V and J ends lost 3 bases and 2 bases, in that order; junction bases with no gene match: 5. This CDR3 comprises 15 residues. Germline values: CDR1 SEHNR, CDR2 FQNEAQ (reference sequence). CDR3 sequence: CASSFSAGPTDTQYF. The CDR3 DNA follows: TGTGCCAGCAGCTTCTCAGCGGGACCCACAGATACGCAGTATTTT.

The CDR3 region is CSVGVGGIGYEQYF. The CDR3 region has the DNA TGCAGCGTTGGGGTAGGGGGAATCGGCTACGAGCAGTACTTC. The rearrangement joins TRBV29-1 to TRBJ2-7; TRBD1 might be the D (6 bases). CDR3 size: 14 residues. Germline V CDR1 and CDR2: SQVTM, ANQGSEA. With 4 bases removed from V and 3 bases from J, the gap between germline ends came to 16 bases.

V and J are TRBV6-1 and TRBJ2-1; D tentatively reads TRBD1 or TRBD2 (5 bases each). Germline V gene data show CDR1 as MNHNS and CDR2 as SASEGT. V shed 4 bases and J shed 0 bases, with 13 bases lying between them. The CDR3 runs to 16 residues. The CDR3 DNA is TGTGCCAGCAGTGGAGGGGTACCCTTCTCCTACAATGAGCAGTTCTTC. Translating gives CASSGGVPFSYNEQFF.

This clonotype was seen only a few times. V and J are TRBV27 and TRBJ1-6; 8 nucleotides agree with TRBD1. CDR1 MNHEY and CDR2 SMNVEV come from the germline V gene (reference sequence). V gave up 6 bases and J gave up 6 bases; unmatched junction bases: 7. The length of the CDR3 is 15 residues. The CDR3 protein is CASRETGAGNSPLHF. The DNA of the CDR3 is TGTGCCAGCAGGGAGACAGGGGCAGGTAATTCACCCCTCCACTTT.

This rearrangement joins TRBV12-3 or TRBV12-4 to TRBJ1-5, with D unresolved. Trimming shortened V by 3 bases and J by 6 bases, and 9 bases separated the two germline ends. This CDR3 has 13 amino acids. In DNA, the CDR3 is TGTGCCAGCAGTTTCACAGTCATTCAGCCCCAGCATTTT. Amino acids: CASSFTVIQPQHF.

This clonotype was detected only a few times. The CDR3 spells CATSREGVSNYGYTF. In nucleotides, the CDR3 is TGTGCCACCAGCAGAGAGGGGGTGTCTAACTATGGCTACACCTTC. This rearrangement joins TRBV15 to TRBJ1-2; D possibly corresponds to TRBD1 (5 bases). This CDR3 is built from 15 residues. Trimming shortened V by 0 bases and J by 0 bases, and 8 bases separated the two germline ends. Germline loops: CDR1 LNHNV, CDR2 YYDKDF (reference sequence).

The chain carries TRBV27 and TRBJ2-2; D perhaps matches TRBD2 (6 bases). The CDR3 contains 15 residues. V lost 6 bases, J lost 8 bases, and 19 bases lay in between. In germline, CDR1 is MNHEY, CDR2 SMNVEV (reference sequence). In DNA, the CDR3 is TGTGCCAGCAGCACCCGACGGGGGATCTTAGGGGAGCTGTTTTTT. Amino acids: CASSTRRGILGELFF.

The rearrangement links TRBV5-6 to TRBJ2-4; the match to TRBD2 covers 12 bases. Germline V gene data show CDR1 as SGHDT and CDR2 as YYEEEE. The CDR3 runs to 12 residues. Trimming cost V 2 bases and J 16 bases; bases outside gene matches: 4. The CDR3 DNA is TGTGCCAGCAGCTTCGGACTAGCGGGATCCTACTTC. Residues: CASSFGLAGSYF. Full variable domain (outside the CDR3, taken from reference TRBV5-6 and TRBJ2-4): DAGVTQSPTHLIKTRGQQVTLRCSPKSGHDTVSWYQQALGQGPQFIFQYYEEEERQRGNFPDRFSGHQFPNYSSELNVNALLLGDSALYLCASSFGLAGSYFGAGTRLSVL.

In this sample, this clonotype turned up a few times. The chain couples TRBV20-1 to TRBJ2-5, with D maybe TRBD1 (7 bases). The DNA end lines up better with TRBJ2-7; the J call may be wrong. CDR3 length: 15 amino acids. Germline CDR1 and CDR2: DFQATT and SNEGSKA (reference sequence). This CDR3 reads CSAGPYQGGLYEQYF. CDR3 in DNA: TGCAGTGCTGGCCCTTATCAGGGGGGCCTCTACGAGCAGTACTTC.

The table lists this clonotype with many counts. V gene TRBV3-1 combines with J gene TRBJ2-5; 8 nucleotides match TRBD2. Germline V gene sequence: CDR1 LGHDT, CDR2 YNNKEL (reference sequence). V shed 0 bases, J shed 7 bases, and the junction held 10 bases outside the gene matches. The CDR3 length is 16 residues. CDR3 DNA: TGTGCCAGCAGCCAAGATCTTGGGACTAGTCGGGCGACCCAGTACTTC. Protein sequence: CASSQDLGTSRATQYF.

This clonotype has a single count. The conserved phenylalanine or tryptophan normally closing the CDR3 is absent here, so this likely arose from a read error. The gene calls are TRBV5-5 and TRBJ1-5; a weak D match, TRBD1 (5 bases). Germline-derived CDR1 and CDR2 are SGHKS and YYEKEE (reference sequence). Trimming took 3 bases from V and 5 from J, leaving 15 bases between them. The CDR3 consists of 15 residues. The CDR3 region has the DNA TGTGCCAGCAGCTGGGTCTCGGACACGCATCAGCCCCAGCATTGT. Its protein is CASSWVSDTHQPQHC.

This clonotype appeared a few times. The V and J genes are TRBV5-5 and TRBJ1-5, with a possible D match to TRBD1 (5 bases). Trimming took off 7 bases at V and 5 bases at J, with 19 bases between the two ends. Germline CDR1 reads SGHKS; CDR2 reads YYEKEE (reference sequence). The CDR3 consists of 15 residues. The CDR3 DNA sequence: TGTGCCAGCCGCCTGGTCGGCAGGGCTGATCAGCCCCAGCATTTT. Its translation is CASRLVGRADQPQHF.

The V call is TRBV28, the J call TRBJ1-2, with no clear D. The V and J ends lost 2 bases and 4 bases respectively, with 8 bases between them. The CDR3 contains 13 residues. Germline CDR1 is MDHEN and CDR2 is SYDVKM. CDR3 sequence (DNA): TGTGCCAGCAGTTTAGCCGGCCCCTATGGCTACACCTTC. Protein: CASSLAGPYGYTF.

The J gene is TRBJ2-7, the V gene TRBV7-2; the D call may be TRBD1 or TRBD2 (6 bases each). The length of the CDR3 is 17 residues. The germline CDR1 and CDR2 sequences are SGHTA and FQGNSA. Deletions cut 5 bases from V and 0 bases from J, with 20 bases between. In DNA, the CDR3 is TGTGCCAGCAGCCCGAACAGAGGGGGGCGGGGCTCCTACGAGCAGTACTTC. Translating it yields CASSPNRGGRGSYEQYF.

The chain combines TRBV25-1 with TRBJ2-1; D unresolved. The V end lost 2 bases, the J end lost 8 bases, and 10 bases lay between the germline ends. CDR3 size: 13 residues. Germline V gene lookup returns CDR1 MGHDK and CDR2 SYGVNS. CDR3 DNA sequence: TGTGCCAGCAGTGAACGGTTTAGAGATGAGCAGTTCTTC. Translation: CASSERFRDEQFF.

A few counts support this clonotype. The chain's CDR3 is CASNPSGGPETQYF. For the CDR3, the DNA is TGTGCCAGCAACCCCAGTGGGGGTCCGGAGACCCAGTACTTC. The J gene is TRBJ2-5, the V gene TRBV12-3 or TRBV12-4, with D perhaps assigned TRBD1 or TRBD2 (5 bases each). This CDR3 comprises 14 residues. Trimming took off 7 bases at V and 5 bases at J, with 17 bases between the two ends.

This clonotype was observed a handful of times. The V gene is TRBV20-1, the J gene TRBJ2-5; 10 bases agree with TRBD2. The V gene end was trimmed by 4 bases and the J gene end by 5 bases; junction bases not matched to a gene: 7. CDR3 length equals 14 residues. The V gene's germline CDR1 is DFQATT and CDR2 SNEGSKA (reference sequence). The CDR3 nucleotides read TGCAGTGCTATCCCAGCGGGGGGGCGGGAGACCCAGTACTTC. It codes for CSAIPAGGRETQYF.